This TCR beta chain was documented in a study of T cell repertoires in cytomegalovirus infection. Looking at the study overall: The authors relied on CMV epitopes, both recently identified HLA-C-restricted and well-studied HLA-B-restricted. CMV infection plus the matching HLA type was flagged by public TCR beta signatures.

This clonotype was seen repeatedly, ten times or more. Its target is not known. TCRdb reprocessed the reads with MiXCR, giving one entry per CDR3 protein. Among about 920,000 distinct CDR3 sequences listed, around 29% were seen once. Study-level findings and limits: CMV carriers having the relevant HLA were flagged by cumulative public TCR beta family frequency. CMV-specific TCR beta clonotypes restricted by HLA-C were the ones dominating the ex vivo response.

CDR3 size: 16 residues. Germline V lookup: CDR1 MGHDK, CDR2 SYGVNS. V lost 3 bases and J lost 0; bases outside the gene matches: 7. The specimen was cultured CD8+ T cells from PBMCs, collected from culture after CMV antigen stimulation. The source of this sequence is a human donor in good health (CMV status not recorded). Some clones in this sample may be carry-over from other donors' samples. V usage is TRBV25-1 and J usage is TRBJ1-1; 7 nucleotides match TRBD1. CDR3 protein: CASSERGGTVNTEAFF. CDR3 nucleotides: TGTGCCAGCAGTGAGCGGGGAGGGACAGTGAACACTGAAGCTTTCTTT.